Each of the 18 T cell receptor beta chains below was sequenced from the same sample in a study of blood T cell repertoires in COVID-19. Here immunoSEQ multiplex PCR was the method, and the copy in TCRdb shows in-frame clones only, minus some. The data show about 61,000 clones, 88% seen once. Sequencing used peripheral blood. The receptors stem from a woman aged 50 to 60 with active or convalescent COVID-19.

This chain uses TRBV4-1 with TRBJ2-1; D uncertain. Looked up from germline, CDR1 is MGHRA and CDR2 is YSYEKL. V gave up 1 base and J gave up 9 bases, with 13 bases separating them. The CDR3 has 14 amino acids. The CDR3 DNA reads as TGCGCCAGCAGCCAAGTGGTAATCGCTAGTGAGCAGTTCTTC. Residues: CASSQVVIASEQFF.

This clone showed up just once. This rearrangement joins TRBV6-5 to TRBJ1-2, with TRBD1 matching over 7 bases. Germline trimming cut 4 bases from V and 3 bases from J; bases unmatched to any gene: 5. The germline V gene has CDR1 MNHEY and CDR2 SVGAGI. The CDR3 extends over 14 amino acids. CDR3 DNA: TGTGCCAGCAGTTTCCAGGGGGTTGACTATGGCTACACCTTC. It is translated as CASSFQGVDYGYTF.

V is TRBV19 and J is TRBJ1-1; D call uncertain. CDR1 is LNHDA and CDR2 is SQIVND in the germline V gene (reference sequence). Trimming left V 1 base short and J 2 bases short, with 14 bases between. The CDR3 has 16 amino acids. CDR3 sequence (DNA): TGTGCCAGTAGTATAGTTTCGGGGATTTTTAACACTGAAGCTTTCTTT. It is translated as CASSIVSGIFNTEAFF.

The chain couples TRBV11-2 to TRBJ2-1; D is unclear. The germline gives CDR1 SGHAT, CDR2 FQNNGV. CDR3 length: 13 residues. The V and J ends lost 4 bases and 4 bases respectively, with 8 bases between them. The CDR3: CASSSRLYNEQFF. The CDR3 DNA is TGTGCCAGCAGCTCTCGACTGTACAATGAGCAGTTCTTC.

The chain joins TRBV10-1 to TRBJ2-7; possibly TRBD2 for D (6 bases). Germline V lookup: CDR1 WNHNN, CDR2 SYGVQD (reference sequence). The CDR3 length is 14 residues. V shed 0 bases and J shed 5 bases, with 11 bases lying between them. CDR3 sequence (DNA): TGCGCCAGCAGTGAGTCGTTCGGACTAAACGAGCAGTACTTC. Protein sequence: CASSESFGLNEQYF.

V gene TRBV30 combines with J gene TRBJ1-1; D remains unclear. The length of the CDR3 is 15 residues. Trimming stripped 5 bases from V and 6 bases from J, with 22 bases between. Looked up from germline, CDR1 is GTSNPN and CDR2 is SVGIG (reference sequence). The CDR3 DNA reads as TGTGCCTGGGGTCACCTCGGGTCCCGGGGAGCTGAAGCTTTCTTT. Protein sequence: CAWGHLGSRGAEAFF.

Worth noting for this clone: This sample includes further DNA sequences coding for the same CDR3. This chain links TRBV18 with TRBJ2-3; 7 nucleotides line up with TRBD1. Germline V gives CDR1 KGHSH, CDR2 LQKENI. This CDR3 has 14 amino acids. Trimming took 3 bases from V and 1 from J; bases not matched to a gene: 1. Written as DNA, the CDR3 is TGTGCCAGCTCACCCGGGACAGGCACAGATACGCAGTATTTT. This encodes CASSPGTGTDTQYF.

The V call is TRBV19, the J call TRBJ2-7; D may be TRBD1 (6 bases). Germline loops: CDR1 LNHDA, CDR2 SQIVND (reference sequence). This CDR3 has 14 amino acids. With 5 bases removed from V and 0 bases from J, the gap between germline ends came to 11 bases. This CDR3 is CASSPVGGSYEQYF. The CDR3 DNA reads as TGTGCCAGTAGTCCCGTAGGGGGCTCCTACGAGCAGTACTTC.

This chain connects TRBV9 to TRBJ1-2; D ambiguous. Trimming left V 2 bases short and J 4 bases short, with 12 bases between. The V gene's germline CDR1 is SGDLS and CDR2 YYNGEE. This CDR3 comprises 14 residues. The CDR3 bases are TGTGCCAGCAGCGTCGAAGCGAGCGCCTATGGCTACACCTTC. Amino acids: CASSVEASAYGYTF.

The chain joins TRBV11-2 to TRBJ2-2, with 7 nucleotides matching TRBD1. J was trimmed by 5 bases and V by 3 bases; bases with no gene match: 12. Germline assignment: CDR1 SGHAT and CDR2 FQNNGV. This CDR3 spans 17 amino acids. CDR3 DNA sequence: TGTGCCAGCAGCTTTGCTTACAGGGGAGAGCCAACCGGGGAGCTGTTTTTT. This translates into CASSFAYRGEPTGELFF.

V gene TRBV19 combines with J gene TRBJ1-5; 7 bases align to TRBD1. The V segment lost 10 bases and the J segment 4 bases; nucleotides outside the gene matches: 7. Germline V gene sequence: CDR1 LNHDA, CDR2 SQIVND (reference sequence). This CDR3 has 13 residues. CDR3 loop: CATSDRLNQPQHF. The CDR3 DNA is TGTGCCACCTCGGACAGGTTAAATCAGCCCCAGCATTTT.

Written as DNA, the CDR3 is TGTGCCAGCAGCTTAACTGGCGGGGGCACCGGGGAGCTGTTTTTT. Encoded protein: CASSLTGGGTGELFF. The V gene is TRBV7-3, the J gene TRBJ2-2; 7 positions match TRBD2. In germline, CDR1 is SGHTA, CDR2 FQGTGA. With V trimmed by 0 bases and J by 4 bases, 2 bases remained unmatched. The CDR3 sequence is 15 residues long.

The CDR3 loop reads CASSDKGGQLNTEAFF. The CDR3 region has the DNA TGTGCCAGCAGCGACAAGGGGGGGCAGTTAAACACTGAAGCTTTCTTT. The chain joins TRBV7-3 to TRBJ1-1; the D gene is possibly TRBD1 (6 bases). CDR1 and CDR2 (germline): SGHTA, FQGTGA. CDR3 length: 16 residues. V dropped 5 bases and J dropped 2 bases, with 18 bases sitting between them.

V and J are TRBV4-2 and TRBJ2-7; 8 bases agree with TRBD2. Germline loops: CDR1 LGHNA, CDR2 YNFKEQ. This CDR3 contains 15 residues. V was clipped by 5 bases and J by 5 bases; unmatched bases: 11. The CDR3 loop is CASSSGGAGVDEQYF. As DNA, the CDR3 is TGTGCCAGCAGCTCCGGGGGGGCGGGAGTAGACGAGCAGTACTTC.

In nucleotides, the CDR3 is TGTGCCAGCAGCTTACCGGGACAGGGGGCAATGGTGGTCGACACTGAAGCTTTCTTT. As protein: CASSLPGQGAMVVDTEAFF. V and J are TRBV7-9 and TRBJ1-1, with 12 bases identical to TRBD1. Per the germline V gene, CDR1 is SEHNR and CDR2 is FQNEAQ (reference sequence). The ends lost 2 bases at V and 3 bases at J; junction bases unmatched: 13. The CDR3 contains 19 residues.

The chain employs TRBV9 and TRBJ2-1; TRBD2 agrees at 9 bases. Germline V gene data show CDR1 as SGDLS and CDR2 as YYNGEE. This CDR3 is built from 17 residues. V was pared by 0 bases and J by 10 bases, with 14 bases of the junction left unmatched. The CDR3 nucleotides read TGTGCCAGCAGCGTAGGTACTAGCGGGTTGATCCGTGAAGAGCAGTTCTTC. Translation gives CASSVGTSGLIREEQFF.

The chain carries TRBV7-2 and TRBJ2-1; possible D gene TRBD1, 8 bases. Germline values: CDR1 SGHTA, CDR2 FQGNSA. CDR3 length equals 14 residues. Trimming shortened V by 5 bases and J by 11 bases, and 19 bases separated the two germline ends. CDR3 loop: CASSGGDRRSKQFF. CDR3 coding DNA: TGTGCCAGCAGCGGGGGGGACAGGCGATCTAAGCAGTTCTTC. The variable domain in full, with the rest retrieved from reference TRBV7-2 and TRBJ2-1, is GAGVSQSPSNKVTEKGKDVELRCDPISGHTALYWYRQSLGQGLEFLIYFQGNSAPDKSGLPSDRFSAERTGGSVSTLTIQRTQQEDSAVYLCASSGGDRRSKQFFGPGTRLTVL.

The chain recombines TRBV4-1 with TRBJ2-3, with TRBD1 matching 8 bases. J was trimmed by 5 bases and V by 3 bases; bases with no gene match: 19. There are 19 residues in the CDR3. The germline V gene has CDR1 MGHRA and CDR2 YSYEKL. The chain's CDR3 is CASSHAESGGTGPRDTQYF. CDR3 bases: TGCGCCAGCAGCCACGCAGAATCCGGAGGGACAGGTCCAAGAGATACGCAGTATTTT.